This T cell receptor (beta chain) was sequenced in a study of blood T cell repertoires in COVID-19. In Seattle, patients joined the study during active infection and were tracked longitudinally. The CDR3 spans 13 residues. CDR1 is ENHRY and CDR2 is SYGVKD in the germline V gene. V was shortened by 4 bases and J by 6 bases, with 12 bases between the two germline ends. As processed by the authors: Counts of nucleated cells, estimated from reference gene primer amplification, were obtained. Libraries were prepared by immunoSEQ multiplex PCR; TCRdb keeps only in-frame clonotypes and omits some of them. V and J calls plus clone size are reproduced from that table; the DNA served to infer D and trimming. The sample contains approximately 530,000 clones, roughly nine tenths of which appear only once.

The sequence derives from a woman aged 45-65 years with COVID-19, enrolled during active disease. Sequencing was performed on peripheral blood. This chain joins TRBV10-3 and TRBJ1-1; a weak D match, TRBD1 (5 bases). The CDR3 spells CAISAGGVSEAFF. DNA of the CDR3: TGTGCCATCAGTGCGGGGGGTGTATCTGAAGCTTTCTTT.